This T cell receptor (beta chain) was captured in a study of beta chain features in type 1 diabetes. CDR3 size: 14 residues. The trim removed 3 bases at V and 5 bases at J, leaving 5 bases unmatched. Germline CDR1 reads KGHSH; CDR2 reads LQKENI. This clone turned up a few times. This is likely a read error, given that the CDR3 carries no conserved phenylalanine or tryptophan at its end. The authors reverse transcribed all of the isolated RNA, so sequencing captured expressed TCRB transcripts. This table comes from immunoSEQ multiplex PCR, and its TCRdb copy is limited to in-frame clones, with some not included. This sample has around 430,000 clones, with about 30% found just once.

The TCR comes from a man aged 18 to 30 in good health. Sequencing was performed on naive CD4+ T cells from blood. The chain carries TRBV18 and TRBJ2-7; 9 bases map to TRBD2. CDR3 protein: CASSPDSGRHEQYS. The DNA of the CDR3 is TGTGCCAGCTCACCGGATAGCGGGAGACACGAGCAGTACTCC.